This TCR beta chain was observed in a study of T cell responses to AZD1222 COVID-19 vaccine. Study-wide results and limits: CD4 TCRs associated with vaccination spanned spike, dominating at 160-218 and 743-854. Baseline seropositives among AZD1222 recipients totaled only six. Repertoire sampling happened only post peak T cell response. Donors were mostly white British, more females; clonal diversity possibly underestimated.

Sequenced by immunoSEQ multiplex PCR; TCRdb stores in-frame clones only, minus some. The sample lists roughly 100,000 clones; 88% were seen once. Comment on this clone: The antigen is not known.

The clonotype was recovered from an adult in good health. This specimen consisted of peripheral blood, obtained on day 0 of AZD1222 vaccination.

CDR3 sequence reads: CASSRDRGDNQPQHF. Written as DNA, the CDR3 is TGTGCCAGTAGTAGGGACAGGGGTGACAATCAGCCCCAGCATTTT. This rearrangement joins TRBV19 to TRBJ1-5; 10 bases are a match to TRBD1. V gave up 4 bases and J gave up 3 bases; unmatched junction bases: 3. The germline V gene has CDR1 LNHDA and CDR2 SQIVND (reference sequence). This CDR3 contains 15 residues.